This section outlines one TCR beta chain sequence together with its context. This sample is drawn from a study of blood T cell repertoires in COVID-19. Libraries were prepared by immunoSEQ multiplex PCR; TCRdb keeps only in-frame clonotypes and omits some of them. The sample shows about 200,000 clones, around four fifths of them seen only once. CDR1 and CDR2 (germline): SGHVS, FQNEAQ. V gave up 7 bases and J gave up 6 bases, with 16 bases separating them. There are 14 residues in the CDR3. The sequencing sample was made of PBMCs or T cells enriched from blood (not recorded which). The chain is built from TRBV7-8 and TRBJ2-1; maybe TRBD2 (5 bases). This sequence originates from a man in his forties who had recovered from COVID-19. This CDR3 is CASTYREGTNEQFF. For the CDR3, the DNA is TGTGCCAGCACCTATAGAGAGGGCACCAATGAGCAGTTCTTC.